This T cell receptor beta chain appears in the sequencing data of a study of tumor-infiltrating lymphocytes in localized non-small cell lung cancer. The CDR3 sequence is 14 residues long. Germline CDR1 reads KGHSH; CDR2 reads LQKENI. Deletions cut 3 bases from V and 7 bases from J, with 12 bases between. Sequencing used immunoSEQ multiplex PCR; TCRdb keeps in-frame clones, though not all of them. The sample lists some 10,000 clones, over 60% occurring once. This clonotype was sampled from a human donor with non-small cell lung cancer. The rearrangement joins TRBV18 to TRBJ1-4; a possible D gene is TRBD1 (5 bases). The sample was lung tumor tissue. In DNA, the CDR3 is TGTGCCAGCTCACCGGGCAGGGTTGGTGAAAAACTGTTTTTT. Translation gives CASSPGRVGEKLFF.